This T cell receptor (beta chain) was observed in a study of cytomegalovirus exposure and HLA in healthy donors. The CDR3 has 16 amino acids. V gave up 3 bases and J gave up 2 bases; unmatched junction bases: 6. Per the germline V gene, CDR1 is SGDLS and CDR2 is YYNGEE. Note on this clone: Its antigen is not identified.

Primers for the PCR totalled 60 Vbeta and 13 Jbeta. Profiled with immunoSEQ multiplex PCR; TCRdb holds only in-frame clones, not every one. The sample lists 120,000 to 150,000 clones; more than 65% were seen once. Overall study findings and caveats: Reports indicate that TCR beta sequences accurately predicted the HLA-A and HLA-B alleles of most subjects. For most TCR beta V segments, an earlier analysis put the productive rate at about 87% or about 30% of the time. Within the data, a cluster of highly shared sequence variants was likely a sequencing artifact. Presence/absence analyses assumed roughly uniform sequencing depth across donors, which may not hold.

The sequence was obtained from a young man in good health and CMV-seropositive. V usage is TRBV9 and J usage is TRBJ1-3, with 9 bases fitting TRBD1. Sample: PBMCs. Here the CDR3 DNA reads TGTGCCAGCAGCGGGGGACAGGGCAAAGCTGGAAACACCATATATTTT. This codes for CASSGGQGKAGNTIYF.